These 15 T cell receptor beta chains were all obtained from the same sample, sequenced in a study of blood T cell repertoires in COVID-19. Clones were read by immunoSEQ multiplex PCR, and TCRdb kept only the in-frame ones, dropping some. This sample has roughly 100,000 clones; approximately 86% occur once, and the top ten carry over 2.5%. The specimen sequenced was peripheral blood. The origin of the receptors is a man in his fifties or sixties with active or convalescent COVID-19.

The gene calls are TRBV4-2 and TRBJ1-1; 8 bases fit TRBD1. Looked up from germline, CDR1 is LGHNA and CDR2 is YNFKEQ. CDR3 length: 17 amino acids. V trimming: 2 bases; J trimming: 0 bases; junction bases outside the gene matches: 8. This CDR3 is CASSQWTGRDLNTEAFF. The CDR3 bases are TGTGCCAGCAGCCAATGGACAGGGAGGGATTTGAACACTGAAGCTTTCTTT.

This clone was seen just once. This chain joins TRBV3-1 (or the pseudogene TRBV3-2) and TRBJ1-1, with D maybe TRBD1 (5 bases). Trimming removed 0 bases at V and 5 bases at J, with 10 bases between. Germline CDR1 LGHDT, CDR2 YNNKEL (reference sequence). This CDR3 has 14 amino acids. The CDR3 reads CASSQDGGGTEAFF. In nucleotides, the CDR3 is TGTGCCAGCAGCCAAGACGGGGGAGGGACTGAAGCTTTCTTT.

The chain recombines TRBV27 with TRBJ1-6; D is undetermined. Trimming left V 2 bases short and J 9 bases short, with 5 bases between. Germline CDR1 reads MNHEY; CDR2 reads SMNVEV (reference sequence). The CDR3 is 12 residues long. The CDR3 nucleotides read TGTGCCAGCAGTTTAACTGGTTCACCCCTCCACTTT. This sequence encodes CASSLTGSPLHF.

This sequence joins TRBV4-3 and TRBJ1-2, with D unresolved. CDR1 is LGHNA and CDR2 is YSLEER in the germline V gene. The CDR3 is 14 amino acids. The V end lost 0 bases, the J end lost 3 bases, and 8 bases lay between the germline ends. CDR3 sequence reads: CASSQEAEHYGYTF. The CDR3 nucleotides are TGCGCCAGCAGCCAAGAAGCGGAACACTATGGCTACACCTTC.

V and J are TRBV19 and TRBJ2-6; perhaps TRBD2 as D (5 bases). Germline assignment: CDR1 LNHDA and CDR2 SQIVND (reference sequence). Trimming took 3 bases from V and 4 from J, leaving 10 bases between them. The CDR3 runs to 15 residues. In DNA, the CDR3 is TGTGCCAGTAGTATGCGAGGGTACGGGGCCAACGTCCTGACTTTC. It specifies CASSMRGYGANVLTF.

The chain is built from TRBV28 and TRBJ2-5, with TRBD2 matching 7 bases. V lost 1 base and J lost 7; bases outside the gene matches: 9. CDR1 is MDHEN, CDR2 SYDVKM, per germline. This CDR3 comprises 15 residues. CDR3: CASSLFQGSGGTQYF. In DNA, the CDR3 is TGTGCCAGCAGTTTATTCCAGGGCTCGGGAGGGACCCAGTACTTC.

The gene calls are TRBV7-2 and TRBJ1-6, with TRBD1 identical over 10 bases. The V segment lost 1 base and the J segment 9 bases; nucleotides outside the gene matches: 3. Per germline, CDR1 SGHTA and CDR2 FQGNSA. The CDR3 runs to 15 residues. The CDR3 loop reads CASSLVGTGASPLHF. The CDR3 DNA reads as TGTGCCAGCAGCTTAGTGGGGACAGGGGCTTCACCCCTCCACTTT.

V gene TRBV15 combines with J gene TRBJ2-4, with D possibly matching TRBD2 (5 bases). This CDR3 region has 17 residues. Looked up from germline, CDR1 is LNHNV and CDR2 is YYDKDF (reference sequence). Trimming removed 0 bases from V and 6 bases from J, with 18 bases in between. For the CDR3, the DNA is TGTGCCACCAGCAGAGATAAGGAAAGGTCACGGGGAAACATTCAGTACTTC. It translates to CATSRDKERSRGNIQYF.

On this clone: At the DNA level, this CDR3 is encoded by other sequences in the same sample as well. This CDR3 reads CSARSGHEQYV. The CDR3 DNA follows: TGCAGTGCTAGATCAGGCCACGAGCAGTACGTC. This chain uses TRBV20-1 with TRBJ2-7; D remains ambiguous. The CDR3 has 11 amino acids. The germline gives CDR1 DFQATT, CDR2 SNEGSKA (reference sequence). V dropped 2 bases and J dropped 5 bases, with 7 bases sitting between them.

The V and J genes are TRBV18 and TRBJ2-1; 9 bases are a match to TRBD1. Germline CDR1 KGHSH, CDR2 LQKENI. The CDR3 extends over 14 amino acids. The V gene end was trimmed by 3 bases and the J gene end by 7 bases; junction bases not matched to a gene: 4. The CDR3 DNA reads TGTGCCAGCTCACCCCAGGGACAGGGTAATGAGCAGTTCTTC. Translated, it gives CASSPQGQGNEQFF. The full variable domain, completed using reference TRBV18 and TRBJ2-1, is NAGVMQNPRHLVRRRGQEARLRCSPMKGHSHVYWYRQLPEEGLKFMVYLQKENIIDESGMPKERFSAEFPKEGPSILRIQQVVRGDSAAYFCASSPQGQGNEQFFGPGTRLTVL.

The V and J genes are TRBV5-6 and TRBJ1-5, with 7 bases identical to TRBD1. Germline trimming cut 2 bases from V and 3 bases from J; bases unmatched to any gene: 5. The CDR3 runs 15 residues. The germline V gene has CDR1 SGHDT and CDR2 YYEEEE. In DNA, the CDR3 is TGTGCCAGCAGCTTATGGGACAGAGACAATCAGCCCCAGCATTTT. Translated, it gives CASSLWDRDNQPQHF.

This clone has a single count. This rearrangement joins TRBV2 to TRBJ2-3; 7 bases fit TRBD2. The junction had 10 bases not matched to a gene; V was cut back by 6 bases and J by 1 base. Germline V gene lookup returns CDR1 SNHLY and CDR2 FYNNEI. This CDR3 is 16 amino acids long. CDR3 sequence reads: CASRVTTSGGTDTQYF. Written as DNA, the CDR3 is TGTGCCAGCAGGGTGACTACAAGCGGGGGCACAGATACGCAGTATTTT.

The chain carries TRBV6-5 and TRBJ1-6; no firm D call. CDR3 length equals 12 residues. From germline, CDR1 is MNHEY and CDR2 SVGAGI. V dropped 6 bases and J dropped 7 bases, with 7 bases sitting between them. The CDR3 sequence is CASRAPNSPLHF. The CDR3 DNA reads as TGTGCCAGCAGGGCTCCGAATTCACCCCTCCACTTT.

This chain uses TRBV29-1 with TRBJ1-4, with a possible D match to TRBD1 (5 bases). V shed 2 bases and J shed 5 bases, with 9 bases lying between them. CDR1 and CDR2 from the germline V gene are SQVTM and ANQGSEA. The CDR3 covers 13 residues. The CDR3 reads CSVEMGGNEKLFF. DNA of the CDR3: TGCAGCGTTGAAATGGGGGGGAATGAAAAACTGTTTTTT.

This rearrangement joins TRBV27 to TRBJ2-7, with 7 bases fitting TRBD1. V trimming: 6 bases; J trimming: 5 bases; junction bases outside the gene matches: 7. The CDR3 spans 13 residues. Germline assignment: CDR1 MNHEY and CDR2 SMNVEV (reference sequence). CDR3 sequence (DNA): TGTGCCAGCAGCCTCACAGGGGTCCACGAGCAGTACTTC. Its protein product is CASSLTGVHEQYF.